The 7 T cell receptor beta chains listed next were all sequenced from one sample in a study of T cells in Graves' hyperthyroidism and ophthalmopathy. Amplification targeted TCR beta CDR3 regions from RNA transcripts. First-round RT-PCR targeting the TCR CDR3 was performed with the HTBI primer set. TCRdb ran MiXCR on the multiplex PCR reads and lists one entry per CDR3 protein. The sample consists of around 690,000 distinct CDR3 sequences, 15% to 20% of them appearing once. Sequenced sample: blood. Receptors were obtained from a man aged 50 to 60 with Graves' hyperthyroidism.

This clonotype turned up a few times. The V gene is TRBV6-5, the J gene TRBJ1-3; D uncertain. CDR1 and CDR2 from the germline V gene are MNHEY and SVGAGI. CDR3 size: 16 residues. Trimming removed 2 bases from V and 0 bases from J, with 11 bases in between. In nucleotides, the CDR3 is TGTGCCAGCAGTTACCAACGGACCAGCTCTGGAAACACCATATATTTT. It encodes CASSYQRTSSGNTIYF.

This clonotype has a handful of counts. The rearrangement joins TRBV28 to TRBJ2-1, with a tentative D call TRBD1 (5 bases). The CDR3 length is 13 residues. Per germline, CDR1 MDHEN and CDR2 SYDVKM. With 6 bases removed from V and 6 bases from J, the gap between germline ends came to 12 bases. CDR3 sequence (DNA): TGTGCCAGCAGGGGGTGGGGCCGCAATGAGCAGTTCTTC. Translated: CASRGWGRNEQFF.

This clonotype was counted between two and nine times. CDR3 residues: CASSMGAGGRYEQYF. The CDR3 DNA follows: TGTGCCAGTAGTATGGGAGCGGGAGGACGATACGAGCAGTACTTC. The chain has TRBV19 and TRBJ2-7; TRBD2 matches at 9 bases. The CDR3 has 15 residues. The V gene end was trimmed by 3 bases and the J gene end by 4 bases; junction bases not matched to a gene: 7. CDR1 is LNHDA, CDR2 SQIVND, per germline (reference sequence).

This clonotype was seen a few times. The CDR3 reads CASSPRNRDSLKAFF. The CDR3 DNA reads as TGTGCCAGCTCACCACGGAACCGTGACAGTTTGAAGGCTTTCTTT. The V gene is TRBV18, the J gene TRBJ1-1, with D maybe TRBD1 (5 bases). Germline lookup yields CDR1 KGHSH and CDR2 LQKENI. The CDR3 runs 15 residues. V gave up 1 base and J gave up 11 bases, with 20 bases separating them.

This clonotype came up a few times. Here the CDR3 reads CATSRGSYTDTQYF. CDR3 bases: TGTGCCACCAGTAGGGGGTCGTACACAGATACGCAGTATTTT. V is TRBV24-1 and J is TRBJ2-3, with a tentative D call TRBD1 (6 bases). Trimming removed 6 bases from V and 2 bases from J, with 11 bases in between. There are 14 residues in the CDR3. The germline V gene encodes CDR1 KGHDR and CDR2 SFDVKD.

This clonotype was detected ten times or more. V is TRBV12-3 or TRBV12-4 and J is TRBJ1-5; TRBD1 matches 7 bases. With V trimmed by 7 bases and J by 5 bases, 8 bases remained unmatched. The CDR3 covers 14 residues. CDR3 protein: CASMKRRGDQPQHF. The CDR3 bases are TGTGCCAGCATGAAACGCAGGGGGGATCAGCCCCAGCATTTT.

This clonotype was found many times. CDR3 region: CASSLYPGSGNTIYF. For the CDR3, the DNA is TGTGCCAGCAGTTTATACCCAGGGTCTGGAAACACCATATATTTT. The gene calls are TRBV12-3 or TRBV12-4 and TRBJ1-3, with TRBD1 as a possible D gene (5 bases). The CDR3 length is 15 residues. Trimming cost V 2 bases and J 1 base, with 9 bases left between them.